The entry below describes one TCR beta chain. Its antigen specificity is not known. The junction shows a germline mismatch at one end, possibly a read error. CDR1 and CDR2 are drawn from the germline V gene (reference sequence): SSHAT, FNYEAQ. From its cysteine to its phenylalanine, the CDR3 spans 13 amino acids. The read is trimmed to its CDR3 DNA, 39 bases read in frame from base 1. The data were obtained in a study of blood T cell repertoires in COVID-19 (dated by TCRdb to between 2020 and 2021). Study-wide context: The collaborator samples originated in the United States, Italy and Spain and spanned the acute and convalescent phases of COVID-19. HLA class I and class II types, where available, came from metadata supplied by the sample provider rather than from assay-based typing. The dataset comprised deeply sampled blood TCRbeta repertoires from subjects exposed to, actively infected with, or recovered from COVID-19. The material from the prospective study consisted of cDNA or gDNA derived from T cells, B-cell-depleted T cells, or PBMCs. The samples were drawn from the first 160 participants of the ongoing ImmuneRACE study and from 1,254 subjects provided by 6 global collaborators. The repertoires were released in a freely available public database intended as a resource for research on the immune response to SARS-CoV-2. Nearly every sample came with metadata listing a de-identified subject ID, COVID-19 status, age in years and sex. General study outcomes and caveats: The amount of clinical and demographic metadata varied by source and participant and was provided uncurated.

TCRbeta CDR3 regions were amplified from genomic DNA using the immunoSEQ Assay, a bias-controlled multiplex PCR. Per the source publication's procedure: The number of nucleated cells in each sample was estimated from the amplification of reference gene primers within the assay. To quantify the absolute abundance of each unique TCRbeta CDR3 rearrangement, sequence reads were collapsed and filtered. For each sample, productive Simpson clonality was calculated by taking the square root of Simpson's diversity index across productive rearrangements. Drawn from immuneACCESS, this table holds only the in-frame rearrangements with V and J called that TCRdb kept. Clones are partly lost; checked studies trace under half to an unresolved V gene and leave the rest unexplained. The D gene and trimming were derived from the DNA, and the V and J assignments and clone size from that table. A total of just over 95,000 clones appear in this sample, 81% of them only once. Together, the top ten hold 4.1% of the sample.

Whole blood was collected in K2EDTA tubes by collaborating institutions according to the institutions' own protocols. For TCRbeta analysis, collaborator samples were shipped as frozen whole blood, as isolated PBMCs, or as DNA extracted from either sample type. The sequence joins TRBV7-7 to TRBJ2-5; tentative D gene TRBD1, with 6 bases matching. The origin of this receptor is a man aged 55 to 69 with acute or convalescent COVID-19. The sample comprised peripheral blood. The base sequence is TGTGCTAGCAGCCTATCAGGGGCAGAGACCCAGTACTTC. Its protein product is CASSLSGAETQYF.